The rows below give T cell receptor beta chains drawn from one sample of a study of somatic mutations in cytotoxic T cells in rheumatoid arthritis. The repertoire was sequenced with immunoSEQ multiplex PCR; TCRdb's copy has only in-frame clones and lacks some. This table has roughly 6,000 clones, about 72% appearing once. Sequencing was carried out using CD8+ T cells sorted from blood. The receptor set was obtained from an adult with rheumatoid arthritis. CDR3s include the opening cysteine and the closing phenylalanine or tryptophan. The order of the fields is V gene, J gene, CDR3 protein.

>TRBV7-2|TRBJ2-7
CASSLGGGEQYF
>TRBV6-5|TRBJ1-1
CASSGPLVTEAFF
>TRBV7-6|TRBJ1-1
CASSASGFPNTEAFF
>TRBV11-1|TRBJ2-2
CASSLEYSRGTGELFF
>TRBV7-9|TRBJ1-4
CASSNGRAGREKLFF
>TRBV7-2|TRBJ1-2
CASSLDSRFPSYGYTF
>TRBV7-9|TRBJ2-5
CASSSTTAWGETQYF
>TRBV27|TRBJ1-2
CASSLDGLGYGYTF
>TRBV6-5|TRBJ1-1
CASSYTSAMNTEAFF
>TRBV5-5|TRBJ1-1
CASSLDVDTEAFF
>TRBV11-1|TRBJ1-1
CASSYVRANTEAFF
>TRBV5-1|TRBJ2-5
CASSYRTGPLETQYF
>TRBV19|TRBJ1-1
CASSYGTENTEAFF
>TRBV19|TRBJ1-1
CASSTSPGATEAFF
>TRBV4-3|TRBJ1-5
CASSQDWNRGQPQHF
>TRBV28|TRBJ1-1
CASRRTDVSTEAFF
>TRBV19|TRBJ1-1
CASMGEAWMSEAFF
>TRBV15|TRBJ1-6
CATRWASGYNSPLHF
>TRBV9|TRBJ2-3
CASSATGVVTDTQYF
>TRBV9|TRBJ2-7
CASSPGGSSYEQYF
>TRBV4-2|TRBJ1-3
CASSQASPGNTIYF
>TRBV11-3|TRBJ1-3
CASSRVDSGNTIYF
>TRBV6-4|TRBJ1-2
CASTIDLRSTYGYTF
>TRBV28|TRBJ1-4
CASSLLTGLKNEKLFF
>TRBV6-5|TRBJ1-3
CASSRRGLSGNTIYF
>TRBV11-3|TRBJ1-6
CASSTRGGPQGSPLHF
>TRBV5-1|TRBJ1-3
CASSLRGDSGNTIYF
>TRBV10-2|TRBJ2-7
CASSEGQAGTRQYF
>TRBV29-1|TRBJ2-5
CSVEEERSGGTQYF
>TRBV14|TRBJ1-1
CASSSDRIGTEAFF
>TRBV19|TRBJ1-5
CASSIEFRGINQPQHF
>TRBV5-4|TRBJ2-3
CASSLVPGDTQYF
>TRBV7-2|TRBJ2-7
CASSGWDSYEQYF
>TRBV2|TRBJ1-5
CASSDDGGGVQPQHF
>TRBV7-9|TRBJ2-1
CASTEIGEQFF